Listed below are T cell receptor beta chains from one sample, sequenced in a study of blood T cell repertoires in COVID-19. Assay: immunoSEQ multiplex PCR; the TCRdb copy retains only in-frame clones and omits some. The sample has a few hundred thousand clones, approximately 89% seen once. Sequences were obtained from PBMCs or T cells enriched from blood (not recorded which). These receptors were obtained from a man aged 40-50 years in a cohort exposed to, infected with or recovered from COVID-19 (not recorded which). Both conserved end residues are part of each CDR3. A D gene is named only where the DNA matches it firmly. Where a row states a size, it is once, few, many or the class of an expanded clone; other rows omit it.

v_call	d_call	j_call	clone_size	cdr3_nt	cdr3_aa
TRBV6-5	TRBD1	TRBJ1-1	.	TGTGCCAGCAGGGTACAGGGGGTTGGTGAAGCTTTCTTT	CASRVQGVGEAFF
TRBV7-9	TRBD2	TRBJ2-7	.	TGTGCCAGCAGTACTAGCGGAACACCCTACGAGCAGTACTTC	CASSTSGTPYEQYF
TRBV10-1	TRBD2	TRBJ2-1	.	TGCGCCAGCAGTAAGGGACTAGCGGACTACAATGAGCAGTTCTTC	CASSKGLADYNEQFF
TRBV19	TRBD2	TRBJ2-3	once	TGTGCCAGTACAGTGCTAGCGGGAGCCTCAGATACGCAGTATTTT	CASTVLAGASDTQYF
TRBV5-1	.	TRBJ1-1	.	TGCGCCAGCAGCGCATCTACAGGGTTGGGGACTGAAGCTTTCTTT	CASSASTGLGTEAFF
TRBV7-2	.	TRBJ2-3	.	TGTGCCAGCAGCTTGTCCGGTCCTCACACAGATACGCAGTATTTT	CASSLSGPHTDTQYF
TRBV7-6	.	TRBJ2-5	.	TGTGCCAGCAGCTTAGCAGCGGAGACCCAGTACTTC	CASSLAAETQYF
TRBV5-1	.	TRBJ2-3	.	TGCGCCAGCAGCTTGGATGGGAGCTCTACGCAGTATTTT	CASSLDGSSTQYF
TRBV18	.	TRBJ2-2	.	TGTGCCAGCTCACCAATCTCTACCGGGGAGCTGTTTTTT	CASSPISTGELFF
TRBV19	.	TRBJ1-2	.	TGTGCCTCTAAACGAGGGGGGGCTGACCCAGACTATGGCTACACCTTC	CASKRGGADPDYGYTF
TRBV3-1/TRBV3-2	.	TRBJ1-1	.	TGTGCCAGCAGCCATAAATTGAACACTGAAGCTTTCTTT	CASSHKLNTEAFF